This passage covers 8 T cell receptor beta chains from one sample sequenced in a study of response to subunit inactivated influenza vaccine. TCRdb re-derived calls from the RT-PCR reads in MiXCR, one entry per CDR3 protein. The sample lists about 700,000 distinct CDR3 sequences, 11% to 15% occurring once. Source: PBMCs from blood, taken less than 15 days before vaccination. These receptors were obtained from a man aged 45 to 65 who received an inactivated influenza vaccine.

This clonotype was seen a single time. The V gene is TRBV4-3, the J gene TRBJ1-6; D not certain. Trimming cost V 1 base and J 5 bases, with 12 bases left between them. The CDR3 consists of 16 residues. The V gene's germline CDR1 is LGHNA and CDR2 YSLEER. The CDR3 nucleotides read TGCGCCAGCAGCCAAGGAACGGGGAGTAATAATTCACCCCTCCACTTT. Amino acids: CASSQGTGSNNSPLHF.

This clonotype was counted only a few times. The CDR3 bases are TGTGCCAGCAGTGACCCTCTACTAGCGGGATTGAGCACAGATACGCAGTATTTT. It codes for CASSDPLLAGLSTDTQYF. The chain carries TRBV6-1 and TRBJ2-3; 10 bases align to TRBD2. Germline V gene sequence: CDR1 MNHNS, CDR2 SASEGT. The trim removed 3 bases at V and 0 bases at J, leaving 9 bases unmatched. CDR3 length equals 18 residues.

This clonotype was seen more than once but under ten times. The gene calls are TRBV7-2 and TRBJ2-5; D is undetermined. The CDR3 has 13 amino acids. V gave up 5 bases and J gave up 9 bases, with 16 bases separating them. Germline CDR1 reads SGHTA; CDR2 reads FQGNSA. In DNA, the CDR3 is TGTGCCAGCAGCGCTAACTGGATTTCGCCCCAGTACTTC. This encodes CASSANWISPQYF.

V usage is TRBV12-3 or TRBV12-4 and J usage is TRBJ2-6, with no clear D. The CDR3 extends over 15 amino acids. With 4 bases removed from V and 7 bases from J, the gap between germline ends came to 14 bases. CDR3 nucleotide sequence: TGTGCCAGCAGTTCAAGCCAAGGTGGAGCCAACGTCCTGACTTTC. This sequence encodes CASSSSQGGANVLTF.

This clonotype came up a few times. The rearrangement uses TRBV7-6 and TRBJ2-1; 7 nucleotides agree with TRBD2. The CDR3 sequence is 15 residues long. V shed 5 bases and J 5 bases; nucleotides not matched to a gene: 9. Germline CDR1 reads SGHVS; CDR2 reads FNYEAQ. The CDR3 DNA reads as TGTGCCAGCAGCCACGGACTAGGAGCGGACAATGAGCAGTTCTTC. This gives the protein CASSHGLGADNEQFF.

The rearrangement uses TRBV28 and TRBJ2-3, with 9 bases lining up with TRBD1. This CDR3 spans 17 amino acids. Germline V gives CDR1 MDHEN, CDR2 SYDVKM. V lost 3 bases, J lost 3 bases, and 10 bases stayed unmatched. The CDR3 coding sequence is TGTGCCAGCAGTTTCGCCCTGGGACAGGGTGCAACAGATACGCAGTATTTT. This translates into CASSFALGQGATDTQYF.

The genes are TRBV28 and TRBJ2-7, with TRBD1 identical over 9 bases. Germline trimming cut 7 bases from V and 2 bases from J; bases unmatched to any gene: 12. The CDR3 extends over 16 amino acids. CDR1 and CDR2 from the germline V gene are MDHEN and SYDVKM. CDR3 DNA sequence: TGTGCCAGCACCTCAGCGTGGGGACAGGGAACCTACGAGCAGTACTTC. This sequence encodes CASTSAWGQGTYEQYF.

This clonotype was seen a handful of times. This rearrangement joins TRBV20-1 to TRBJ2-7, with 11 bases identical to TRBD1. V was pared by 3 bases and J by 4 bases, with 8 bases of the junction left unmatched. This CDR3 spans 15 amino acids. CDR1 and CDR2 (germline): DFQATT, SNEGSKA (reference sequence). DNA of the CDR3: TGCAGTGCTAGGGCCAAGGACAGGGGGCAGTACGAGCAGTACTTC. This translates into CSARAKDRGQYEQYF.